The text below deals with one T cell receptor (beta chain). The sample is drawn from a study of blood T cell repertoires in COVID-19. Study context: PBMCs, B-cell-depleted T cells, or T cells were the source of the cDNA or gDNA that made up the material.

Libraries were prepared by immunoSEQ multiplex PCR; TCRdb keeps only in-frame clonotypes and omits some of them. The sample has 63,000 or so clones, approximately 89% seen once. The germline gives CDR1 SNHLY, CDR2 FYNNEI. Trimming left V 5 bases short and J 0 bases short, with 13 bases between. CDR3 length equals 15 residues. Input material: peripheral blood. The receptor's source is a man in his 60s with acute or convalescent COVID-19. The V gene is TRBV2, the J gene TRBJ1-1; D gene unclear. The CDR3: CASSFTKNMNTEAFF. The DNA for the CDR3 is TGTGCCAGCAGTTTCACAAAGAATATGAACACTGAAGCTTTCTTT.